Listed here is a single T cell receptor beta chain. There are 13 residues in the CDR3. Germline CDR1 is SNHLY and CDR2 is FYNNEI. V lost 7 bases to trimming and J lost 3 bases; unmatched junction nucleotides: 6. Authors' analysis steps: Amplification with reference gene primers provided the estimates of nucleated cell counts. Libraries were prepared by immunoSEQ multiplex PCR; TCRdb keeps only in-frame clonotypes and omits some of them. V, J and clone size were drawn from that table, and D and trimming were deduced from the DNA. The sample shows about 220,000 clones, around 80% of them seen only once. This sample is part of a study of blood T cell repertoires in COVID-19. Study information: Samples came from the United States, Italy and Spain, spanning acute and convalescent COVID-19. PBMCs, B-cell-depleted T cells, or T cells were the source of the cDNA or gDNA that made up the material.

The chain uses TRBV2 and TRBJ2-7, with TRBD2 matching over 7 bases. The sequencing input was peripheral blood. The clonotype originates from a woman in her seventies with acute or convalescent COVID-19. The chain's CDR3 is CASTGREYYEQYF. The CDR3 region has the DNA TGTGCCAGCACTGGGAGGGAGTACTACGAGCAGTACTTC.